One T cell receptor (beta chain) is described in this entry. The antigen is not known. The junction differs from germline at one of its ends, possibly a read error. These data belong to a study of post-analysis software for immune sequencing data. Regarding the study as a whole: About 5 TRBV segments, including TRBV5-6, TRBV5-1 and TRBV20-1, were more frequent in patients than controls.

The CDR3 spans 8 residues. From germline, CDR1 is SQVTM and CDR2 ANQGSEA. Unique-molecular-identifier-tagged TCR beta cDNA libraries were used. Each batch of about 0.9 to 10 million T cells produced 500,000 to 600,000 cDNA molecules. Using its own MiXCR run on the PCR reads, TCRdb lists one record per CDR3 protein. The data show 500,000 to 600,000 distinct CDR3 sequences, with about 40% seen just once and around 1.7% held by the top ten. Input material: blood. The V call is TRBV29-1, the J call TRBJ2-1; perhaps TRBD2 as D (6 bases). The TCR originated in a girl aged 5-17 years with multiple sclerosis. The CDR3 here is CSAGEQFF. The CDR3 nucleotides are TGTAGCGCGGGAGAGCAGTTCTTC.